Presented here are 7 T cell receptor beta chains from one specimen sequenced in a study of early T cells in non-severe SARS-CoV-2 infection. MiXCR was run by TCRdb on the 5' RACE reads, yielding one entry per CDR3 protein. This table holds roughly 41,000 distinct CDR3 sequences, about 5.3% found once. Material: whole blood. Every receptor here comes from an adult who was a healthcare worker with PCR-confirmed SARS-CoV-2 infection or an uninfected control (not recorded which).

At least ten counts were recorded for this clonotype. The chain carries TRBV4-3 and TRBJ2-1, with 8 positions matching TRBD1. J was trimmed by 4 bases and V by 2 bases; bases with no gene match: 4. Germline-derived CDR1 and CDR2 are LGHNA and YSLEER. This CDR3 contains 15 residues. This CDR3 reads CASSQPGQVYNEQFF. Written as DNA, the CDR3 is TGCGCCAGCAGCCAACCGGGACAGGTTTACAATGAGCAGTTCTTC.

The sample holds many counts of this clonotype. The chain uses TRBV7-2 and TRBJ2-3; no clear D. CDR1 and CDR2 (germline): SGHTA, FQGNSA. CDR3 length: 12 amino acids. The germline V and J ends were trimmed by 1 base and 5 bases, with 4 bases remaining between them. This CDR3 reads CASSLDVDTQYF. DNA of the CDR3: TGTGCCAGCAGCTTAGATGTAGATACGCAGTATTTT.

This clonotype was observed many times. V is TRBV2 and J is TRBJ2-3, with a weak D call TRBD2 (6 bases). Germline V lookup: CDR1 SNHLY, CDR2 FYNNEI. V lost 6 bases to trimming and J lost 5 bases, with 15 bases between them. The CDR3 has 14 amino acids. DNA for the CDR3: TGTGCCAGCAGGTCGGGGACTCGTCAAGATACGCAGTATTTT. Residues: CASRSGTRQDTQYF.

With regard to this clonotype: Possible read error: a much larger clone is one base away. V gene TRBV12-3 or TRBV12-4 combines with J gene TRBJ2-7; D remains ambiguous. The CDR3 has 15 amino acids. V lost 5 bases to trimming and J lost 4 bases, with 18 bases between them. The DNA for the CDR3 is TGTGCCAGCAGTGGCCAGGCGTCTTCCTCGTACGAGCAGTACTTC. It is translated as CASSGQASSSYEQYF.

This clonotype was observed at least ten times. V gene TRBV7-3 combines with J gene TRBJ2-2; 8 bases line up with TRBD2. This CDR3 contains 17 residues. The ends lost 5 bases at V and 3 bases at J; junction bases unmatched: 11. Germline CDR1 SGHTA, CDR2 FQGTGA. The CDR3 reads CASSQPPLAGHTGELFF. The CDR3 coding sequence is TGTGCCAGCAGCCAGCCCCCTTTAGCGGGGCACACCGGGGAGCTGTTTTTT.

This clonotype was seen ten or more times. V gene TRBV4-1 combines with J gene TRBJ2-6; D is undetermined. Germline lookup yields CDR1 MGHRA and CDR2 YSYEKL. The CDR3 covers 13 residues. V lost 4 bases and J lost 4, with 5 bases in between. The CDR3 sequence is CASSPVGANVLTF. DNA for the CDR3: TGCGCCAGCAGCCCCGTGGGGGCCAACGTCCTGACTTTC.

The sample holds many counts of this clonotype. V usage is TRBV5-4 and J usage is TRBJ2-5; 8 bases line up with TRBD2. In germline, CDR1 is SGHNT, CDR2 YYREEE (reference sequence). CDR3 length equals 14 residues. Losses at the gene ends were 0 bases for V and 5 bases for J; bases not matched to a gene: 3. CDR3 DNA sequence: TGTGCCAGCAGCTTGGGTCCGGGGGGGGAGACCCAGTACTTC. Its protein is CASSLGPGGETQYF.